The 20 T cell receptor beta chains below were found in one sample sequenced in a study of regulatory T cells in long-lasting Graves disease. Time point here: newly diagnosed GD, antithyroid drugs for less than 3 months. The authors made the TCR library using RNA they extracted from PBMCs. The authors built TCR beta libraries using iRepertoire HTBI primers and Arm-PCR of CDR3 regions. TCRdb independently ran MiXCR on the multiplex PCR reads; one entry per CDR3 protein. The data hold around 250,000 distinct CDR3 sequences, with 15% to 20% observed a single time. Separately, the same data were catalogued under a study of T cells in Graves' hyperthyroidism and ophthalmopathy.

The material was peripheral blood mononuclear cells (PBMCs), obtained at new diagnosis, from a patient treated with antithyroid drugs. These receptors came from a woman in her thirties with Graves disease.

This chain joins TRBV6-9 and TRBJ2-5; 9 bases are a match to TRBD2. This CDR3 has 14 amino acids. The germline V gene has CDR1 MNHGY and CDR2 SVAAGI. Losses at the gene ends were 3 bases for V and 5 bases for J; bases not matched to a gene: 4. CDR3: CASSYGGGAETQYF. The DNA for the CDR3 is TGTGCCAGCAGTTACGGCGGGGGGGCCGAGACCCAGTACTTC.

Regarding this clonotype: A far larger clone is only one base removed, so a read error is likely. CDR3 region: CASSYRGDTYNEQFF. DNA of the CDR3: TGCGCCAGCAGCTACAGGGGGGACACCTACAATGAGCAGTTCTTC. The chain couples TRBV7-2 to TRBJ2-1; 8 bases map to TRBD1. The germline V gene encodes CDR1 SGHTA and CDR2 FQGNSA. This CDR3 is 15 amino acids long.

This clonotype was counted many times. The V and J genes are TRBV7-2 and TRBJ2-4; no reliable D call. The CDR3 has 12 residues. Trimming took off 0 bases at V and 8 bases at J, with 5 bases between the two ends. Germline CDR1 SGHTA, CDR2 FQGNSA. The CDR3 reads CASSLAADIQYF. The CDR3 coding sequence is TGTGCCAGCAGCTTAGCGGCGGACATTCAGTACTTC.

On this clonotype: This sequence may be a read error, since a much larger clone differs from it by one base. This is likely a read error, given that the CDR3 carries no conserved phenylalanine or tryptophan at its end. The rearrangement links TRBV5-1 to TRBJ2-5, with 7 bases matching TRBD1. The end of the DNA fits TRBJ2-1 better, so the J call may be wrong. The CDR3 runs 14 residues. CDR1 and CDR2 (germline): SGHRS, YFSETQ. The CDR3 bases are TGCGCCAGCAGCAACCGGGACAGTGAGGGTGAGCAGTTCTCC. Its protein product is CASSNRDSEGEQFS.

The V and J genes are TRBV27 and TRBJ1-2; tentative D call: TRBD1 (6 bases). The V and J ends lost 2 bases and 5 bases respectively, with 15 bases between them. The CDR3 sequence is 15 residues long. Per the germline V gene, CDR1 is MNHEY and CDR2 is SMNVEV (reference sequence). The CDR3 spells CASSLRSGGEYGYTF. For the CDR3, the DNA is TGTGCCAGCAGTTTACGTTCCGGGGGCGAGTATGGCTACACCTTC.

This clonotype was seen ten or more times. The chain joins TRBV7-2 to TRBJ2-3; TRBD2 agrees at 10 bases. This CDR3 has 14 residues. V gave up 8 bases and J gave up 5 bases; unmatched junction bases: 7. Germline assignment: CDR1 SGHTA and CDR2 FQGNSA. The CDR3 is CASLLAGRGDTQYF. CDR3 sequence (DNA): TGTGCCAGCCTACTAGCGGGGAGGGGAGATACGCAGTATTTT.

This clonotype was observed at least ten times. The chain couples TRBV5-1 to TRBJ1-2, with D perhaps matching TRBD1 (6 bases). Trimming took off 4 bases at V and 4 bases at J, with 17 bases between the two ends. The CDR3 totals 15 residues. The germline V gene has CDR1 SGHRS and CDR2 YFSETQ. The CDR3 DNA reads as TGCGCCAGCAGCACAACGACAGGACCTACCTATGGCTACACCTTC. Its translation: CASSTTTGPTYGYTF.

This clonotype has a count of ten or more. The V gene is TRBV25-1, the J gene TRBJ2-3; 9 bases fit TRBD1. Germline-derived CDR1 and CDR2 are MGHDK and SYGVNS. Unmatched junction bases numbered 5, after V lost 1 base and J lost 6 bases. The CDR3 length is 15 residues. CDR3 bases: TGTGCCAGCAGTGAATGGAGACAGGGGGAGGATACGCAGTATTTT. Encoded protein: CASSEWRQGEDTQYF.

In this sample, this clonotype turned up many times. The conserved phenylalanine or tryptophan normally closing the CDR3 is absent here, so this likely arose from a read error. The chain is built from TRBV27 and TRBJ1-2; D call uncertain. The CDR3 consists of 16 residues. Germline V lookup: CDR1 MNHEY, CDR2 SMNVEV (reference sequence). Trimming pared 2 bases from V and 0 bases from J, leaving 13 bases between. CDR3 sequence reads: CASSLVIGETNYGYTL. CDR3 coding DNA: TGTGCCAGCAGTTTAGTGATCGGAGAAACTAACTATGGCTACACCCTC.

This clonotype was seen at least ten times. The chain uses TRBV7-8 and TRBJ2-1, with 8 bases lining up with TRBD2. V shed 5 bases, J shed 5 bases, and the junction held 11 bases outside the gene matches. Germline-derived CDR1 and CDR2 are SGHVS and FQNEAQ. The CDR3 is 16 residues long. In DNA, the CDR3 is TGTGCCAGCAGCGTCGCCGGGAGGGGTGGGAACAATGAGCAGTTCTTC. Translating gives CASSVAGRGGNNEQFF.

The chain couples TRBV4-2 to TRBJ1-2; D is possibly TRBD1 (6 bases). CDR1 and CDR2 from the germline V gene are LGHNA and YNFKEQ. V was clipped by 0 bases and J by 4 bases, with 21 bases between them. CDR3 length: 18 residues. The CDR3 nucleotides are TGTGCCAGCAGCCAAGATCCGGTGGAGCAGGGGCATGGCTATGGCTACACCTTC. Translation: CASSQDPVEQGHGYGYTF.

This clonotype was counted many times. The CDR3 sequence: CASSLSIGSSGGYTF. The CDR3 coding sequence is TGTGCCAGCAGTTTATCGATAGGCTCGTCGGGCGGCTACACCTTC. J is TRBJ1-2 and V is TRBV27; D is uncertain. This CDR3 region has 15 residues. V was shortened by 0 bases and J by 8 bases, with 16 bases between the two germline ends. Germline V gene lookup returns CDR1 MNHEY and CDR2 SMNVEV (reference sequence).

At least ten counts were recorded for this clonotype. V and J are TRBV20-1 and TRBJ2-3; TRBD2 is a possible D gene (5 bases). Trimming cost V 5 bases and J 0 bases, with 9 bases left between them. Germline CDR1 reads DFQATT; CDR2 reads SNEGSKA (reference sequence). The CDR3 contains 13 residues. CDR3 in amino acids: CSAPGESTDTQYF. The DNA of the CDR3 is TGCAGTGCTCCCGGGGAAAGCACAGATACGCAGTATTTT.

The chain links TRBV24-1 to TRBJ1-5; weak D call: TRBD1 (6 bases). V lost 4 bases, J lost 4 bases, and 10 bases lay in between. The CDR3 is made up of 14 amino acids. CDR1 KGHDR and CDR2 SFDVKD come from the germline V gene. The CDR3 DNA reads as TGTGCCACCAGTGACCCGGGGACAAATCAGCCCCAGCATTTT. Protein sequence: CATSDPGTNQPQHF.

V and J are TRBV7-9 and TRBJ1-6; tentatively, D is TRBD1 (5 bases). The germline V gene has CDR1 SEHNR and CDR2 FQNEAQ (reference sequence). This CDR3 spans 17 amino acids. Deletions cut 5 bases from V and 0 bases from J, with 14 bases between. CDR3 loop: CASSGTAFVSYNSPLHF. The CDR3 nucleotides are TGTGCCAGCAGCGGGACCGCGTTCGTCTCCTATAATTCACCCCTCCACTTT.

The table lists this clonotype with many counts. The chain joins TRBV18 to TRBJ1-2; 7 bases line up with TRBD1. Unmatched junction bases numbered 9, after V lost 6 bases and J lost 8 bases. Germline CDR1 and CDR2: KGHSH and LQKENI. CDR3 size: 13 residues. This chain's CDR3 is CASSAGQDRGYTF. The DNA for the CDR3 is TGTGCCAGCTCGGCTGGACAGGACCGGGGCTACACCTTC.

This clonotype was seen at least ten times. The chain is built from TRBV20-1 and TRBJ2-5, with a tentative D call TRBD2 (7 bases). Per germline, CDR1 DFQATT and CDR2 SNEGSKA (reference sequence). This CDR3 comprises 14 residues. V lost 2 bases and J lost 5, with 15 bases in between. CDR3 sequence (DNA): TGCAGTGCTAGACCGGCCGGGGGGCTCGAGACCCAGTACTTC. This codes for CSARPAGGLETQYF.

This clonotype was found many times. The chain couples TRBV5-6 to TRBJ2-2; 9 bases align to TRBD1. The CDR3 runs to 17 residues. The V and J ends lost 0 bases and 5 bases, in that order; junction bases with no gene match: 8. The germline V gene encodes CDR1 SGHDT and CDR2 YYEEEE. CDR3 region: CASSLGFLDRGTGELFF. In nucleotides, the CDR3 is TGTGCCAGCAGCTTGGGGTTCTTGGACAGGGGTACCGGGGAGCTGTTTTTT.

At least ten counts were recorded for this clonotype. The chain couples TRBV6-5 to TRBJ2-1, with 8 bases fitting TRBD2. The tail of the sequence fits TRBJ2-5 better, so the J call may be wrong. The germline CDR1 and CDR2 sequences are MNHEY and SVGAGI. The CDR3 is made up of 17 amino acids. The CDR3 bases are TGTGCCAGCAGTTACTCCGCTCGACAGCCGGGAGGGGAGACCCAGTACTTC. Amino acids: CASSYSARQPGGETQYF.

This clonotype was counted many times. The chain is built from TRBV6-2 or TRBV6-3 and TRBJ1-1, with a possible D match to TRBD1 (5 bases). Germline V gene sequence: CDR1 MNHEY, CDR2 SVGEGT. V dropped 10 bases and J dropped 3 bases, with 15 bases sitting between them. The CDR3 has 13 amino acids. CDR3 sequence: CATLGGEDTEAFF. The CDR3 nucleotides read TGTGCCACCTTGGGGGGGGAGGACACTGAAGCTTTCTTT.